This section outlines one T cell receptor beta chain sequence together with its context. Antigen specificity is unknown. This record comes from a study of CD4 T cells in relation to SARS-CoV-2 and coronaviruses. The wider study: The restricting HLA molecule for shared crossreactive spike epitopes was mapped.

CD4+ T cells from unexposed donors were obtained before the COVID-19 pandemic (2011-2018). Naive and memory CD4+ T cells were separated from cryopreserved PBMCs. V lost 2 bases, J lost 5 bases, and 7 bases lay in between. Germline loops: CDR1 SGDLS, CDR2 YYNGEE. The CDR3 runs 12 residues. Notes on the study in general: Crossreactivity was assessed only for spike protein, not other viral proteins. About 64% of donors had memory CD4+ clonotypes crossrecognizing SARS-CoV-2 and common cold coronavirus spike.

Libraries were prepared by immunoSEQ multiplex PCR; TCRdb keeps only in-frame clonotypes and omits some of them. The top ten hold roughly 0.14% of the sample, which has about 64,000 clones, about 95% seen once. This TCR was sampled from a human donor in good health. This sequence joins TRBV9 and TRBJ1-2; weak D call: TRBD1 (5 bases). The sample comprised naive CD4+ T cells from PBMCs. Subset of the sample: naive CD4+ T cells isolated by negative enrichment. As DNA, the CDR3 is TGTGCCAGCAGCGTGCAGGGTTATGGCTACACCTTC. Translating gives CASSVQGYGYTF.